This TCR beta chain was retrieved from a study of molecular identifiers for immune sequencing clone quantification. Study information: Replicates involved a five-way split of RNA from approximately 20,000 or 98,000 naive CD8 cells, with sequencing of four.

Both previously described methods and listed TCR primers were employed to make bulk TCR libraries. From the PCR reads, TCRdb called clonotypes with MiXCR, one entry per CDR3 protein. The table has under 85,000 distinct CDR3 sequences, under 20% seen once. On this clonotype itself: Antigen unknown.

Germline CDR1 is MNHEY and CDR2 is SMNVEV (reference sequence). This CDR3 has 15 amino acids. V was cut by 0 bases and J by 5 bases, with 14 bases left in between. Findings of the study overall: Clones that had above 20 RNA copies took up over 99% of effector molecules but under 1% in naive cells. Should identical TCR molecules share a barcode, the sizes of highly expanded clones could be underestimated.

The sequenced sample consisted of naive CD8+ T cells from blood, with Jurkat cell RNA spiked in. Subset specified: FACS-sorted CD8+CD4-CCR7+CD45RA+ naive T cells. This sequence was found in a human donor in good health. Some libraries in this study had Jurkat cell RNA spiked in. The rearrangement links TRBV27 to TRBJ2-7; D is unclear. CDR3 amino acids: CASSLSVHPENEQYF. The CDR3 DNA sequence: TGTGCCAGCAGTTTATCGGTTCACCCAGAAAACGAGCAGTACTTC.